The 7 T cell receptor beta chains below all came from one sample that was sequenced in a study of tumor-infiltrating lymphocytes in primary liver carcinoma. Researchers drew blood RNA from unsorted whole blood and extracted germline DNA as well. The researchers produced TCR beta cDNA from 500 ng total RNA with a constant-region primer. ARM-PCR, slightly modified, supplied the TCR beta libraries through three nested multiplex PCR rounds. The first two PCR rounds used TRBV1-TRBV30 forward primers with a C-beta reverse primer, approximately 11 cycles each. MiXCR was run by TCRdb on the multiplex PCR reads, yielding one entry per CDR3 protein. The table lists about 300,000 distinct CDR3 sequences, around three fifths of them singletons. Sequencing input: peripheral blood. These receptors came from a man aged 40-49 years with primary liver carcinoma and hepatitis B virus infection.

There are a few counts of this clonotype. This chain uses TRBV12-5 with TRBJ2-1; 7 bases agree with TRBD1. Germline CDR1 and CDR2: LGHNT and FRNRAP. V was clipped by 3 bases and J by 9 bases; unmatched bases: 2. The CDR3 is 12 residues long. The chain's CDR3 is CASGFEGAEQFF. The CDR3 DNA reads as TGTGCTAGTGGTTTTGAGGGGGCTGAGCAGTTCTTC.

Concerning this clonotype: The CDR3 does not close with the conserved phenylalanine or tryptophan, likely indicating a read error. CDR3 in amino acids: CASSFDRGWTQYY. The DNA for the CDR3 is TGTGCCAGCAGCTTCGACAGGGGGTGGACCCAGTACTAC. The chain has TRBV5-4 and TRBJ2-5, with TRBD1 matching over 9 bases. The V and J ends lost 2 bases and 7 bases, in that order; junction bases with no gene match: 3. Germline lookup yields CDR1 SGHNT and CDR2 YYREEE (reference sequence). CDR3 size: 13 residues.

With regard to this clonotype: This may stem from a read error, because a much larger clone lies one nucleotide away. The chain joins TRBV6-6 to TRBJ2-7, with unresolved D. V was pared by 10 bases and J by 5 bases, with 18 bases between. The germline V gene encodes CDR1 MNHNY and CDR2 SVGAGI (reference sequence). The CDR3 runs 13 residues. The CDR3 DNA follows: TGTGCCACCAGCCTACAAGGGTCGGACGAGCAGTACTTC. It translates to CATSLQGSDEQYF.

The sample holds many counts of this clonotype. The chain carries TRBV29-1 and TRBJ1-1; possibly TRBD1 for D (5 bases). Germline values: CDR1 SQVTM, CDR2 ANQGSEA. This CDR3 spans 13 amino acids. Trimming took off 7 bases at V and 1 base at J, with 13 bases between the two ends. CDR3 nucleotides: TGCAGCGGCGGGGGGACGGGGAACACTGAAGCTTTCTTT. It translates to CSGGGTGNTEAFF.

Worth noting for this clonotype: An end of the junction does not agree with germline; a read error may underlie this. J is TRBJ1-4 and V is TRBV11-2; D is unresolved. This CDR3 spans 17 amino acids. CDR1 is SGHAT, CDR2 FQNNGV, per germline. The CDR3 sequence: CASILILGRTTNEKVFF. The CDR3 DNA follows: TGTGCCAGCATCTTAATCCTGGGCCGTACAACTAATGAAAAAGTGTTTTTT.

As to this clonotype: A junction boundary mismatches the germline segment, possibly from a read error. This chain uses TRBV6-2 or TRBV6-3 with TRBJ1-2, with D maybe TRBD1 (5 bases). CDR3 length: 15 amino acids. The germline CDR1 and CDR2 sequences are MNHEY and SVGEGT. Here the CDR3 reads CTSSYPGRGEIGYTF. The CDR3 nucleotides read TGTACCAGCAGTTACCCTGGGAGGGGCGAGATTGGCTACACCTTC.

Details on this clonotype: One junction end does not reproduce the germline sequence, and a read error may be involved. J is TRBJ1-1 and V is TRBV4-1; a weak D match, TRBD1 (5 bases). The CDR3 sequence is 15 residues long. Germline V gene sequence: CDR1 MGHRA, CDR2 YSYEKL. The CDR3 protein is CVSSLFGAGNTEAFF. Written as DNA, the CDR3 is TGCGTCAGCAGCCTCTTCGGGGCTGGGAACACTGAAGCTTTCTTT.